These 20 T cell receptor beta chains were sequenced from one sample in a study of shared clonotypes between healthy human individuals. Clones were read by immunoSEQ multiplex PCR, and TCRdb kept only the in-frame ones, dropping some. The table shows about 1.5 million clones, with approximately 98% occurring only once. The sequenced material came from naive CD4+ T cells sorted from blood. Subset defined: CD45RA+ positively selected. These receptors all come from a man aged 25 to 45 in good health.

This sequence joins TRBV4-1 and TRBJ2-2; 9 bases align to TRBD1. The germline CDR1 and CDR2 sequences are MGHRA and YSYEKL. Trimming at V came to 3 bases and at J to 5 bases, leaving 7 bases not matched to a gene. The CDR3 runs 16 residues. The CDR3 DNA reads as TGCGCCAGCAGCCAGACCGGGACAGGGCTTACCGGGGAGCTGTTTTTT. It encodes CASSQTGTGLTGELFF.

The rearrangement links TRBV28 to TRBJ2-1; D is perhaps TRBD1 (6 bases). CDR1 is MDHEN and CDR2 is SYDVKM in the germline V gene. V lost 6 bases and J lost 4, with 16 bases in between. The CDR3 is made up of 15 amino acids. This CDR3 reads CASSSLIDRYNEQFF. The CDR3 DNA reads TGTGCCAGCAGCTCCCTCATCGACAGGTACAATGAGCAGTTCTTC.

This chain links TRBV9 with TRBJ1-1, with a weak D call TRBD1 (5 bases). Germline loops: CDR1 SGDLS, CDR2 YYNGEE. Trimming took off 3 bases at V and 4 bases at J, with 19 bases between the two ends. The CDR3 is 16 amino acids. The CDR3 reads CASSASSRPGGTEAFF. The CDR3 bases are TGTGCCAGCAGCGCATCCTCTCGTCCTGGGGGCACTGAAGCTTTCTTT.

A remark on this clone: Because the CDR3's place on the DNA is in doubt, the DNA is left out and the CDR3 is given as listed by TCRdb. This chain joins TRBV28 and TRBJ2-5; TRBD2, as called in the table, went unchecked against the DNA. Germline V gives CDR1 MDHEN, CDR2 SYDVKM. Termini included, the CDR3 measures 16 amino acids. The CDR3 loop is CASSSSTSAYQETQYF.

The chain links TRBV19 to TRBJ1-5; tentative D call: TRBD1 (6 bases). Between the trimmed V and J ends, which lost 4 bases and 7 bases, there was a span of 14 bases. Germline CDR1 is LNHDA and CDR2 is SQIVND (reference sequence). The CDR3 consists of 14 residues. Here the CDR3 DNA reads TGTGCCAGTAGTACAAGGGCACAGGGCCAGCCCCAGCATTTT. It encodes CASSTRAQGQPQHF.

V is TRBV10-3 and J is TRBJ2-7, with TRBD1 as a possible D gene (6 bases). Germline V gene data show CDR1 as ENHRY and CDR2 as SYGVKD. The ends were cut back, 10 bases at V and 6 bases at J, with 22 bases in the middle. The CDR3 contains 14 residues. CDR3 residues: CATTRQVEAGEQYF. In nucleotides, the CDR3 is TGTGCCACAACTCGACAGGTCGAGGCGGGCGAGCAGTACTTC.

CDR3 amino acids: CASSSQGPSSYEQYF. CDR3 DNA sequence: TGTGCCAGCAGTTCTCAGGGACCCAGCTCCTACGAGCAGTACTTC. This chain uses TRBV28 with TRBJ2-7; possibly TRBD1 or TRBD2 for D (5 bases each). CDR1 and CDR2 from the germline V gene are MDHEN and SYDVKM. The CDR3 extends over 15 amino acids. Trimming left V 4 bases short and J 0 bases short, with 13 bases between.

Comments on this clone: A read error may produce the germline difference seen at one junction end. This chain uses TRBV18 with TRBJ2-5; D unclear. CDR1 is KGHSH, CDR2 LQKENI, per germline. The CDR3 is 15 amino acids. CDR3 sequence: CASSPHGQPQQTQYF. The DNA for the CDR3 is TGTGCCAGCTCACCCCACGGGCAGCCCCAACAGACCCAGTACTTC.

The CDR3 nucleotides are TGTGCCAGCAGCTCGACAGGGTACCACGAGCAGTACTTC. Translation: CASSSTGYHEQYF. The chain is built from TRBV7-2 and TRBJ2-7; 7 nucleotides align to TRBD1. The CDR3 runs 13 residues. Germline lookup yields CDR1 SGHTA and CDR2 FQGNSA. The junction had 5 bases not matched to a gene; V was cut back by 4 bases and J by 5 bases.

J is TRBJ2-2 and V is TRBV10-3; a weak D match, TRBD1 (5 bases). Germline V gene sequence: CDR1 ENHRY, CDR2 SYGVKD. Trimming took 4 bases from V and 8 from J, leaving 20 bases between them. This CDR3 is 16 amino acids long. For the CDR3, the DNA is TGTGCCATCAGTGGAACCCCCAGGGTCACGACAGGGGAGCTGTTTTTT. Its protein product is CAISGTPRVTTGELFF.

This rearrangement joins TRBV15 to TRBJ2-4; 9 bases match TRBD1. Germline CDR1 is LNHNV and CDR2 is YYDKDF (reference sequence). The V gene end was trimmed by 0 bases and the J gene end by 8 bases; junction bases not matched to a gene: 11. The length of the CDR3 is 17 residues. The CDR3 sequence is CATSRDLRTGGRYIQYF. Here the CDR3 DNA reads TGTGCCACCAGCAGAGATCTAAGAACAGGGGGCAGGTACATTCAGTACTTC.

J is TRBJ2-2 and V is TRBV7-9; D unresolved. V was clipped by 5 bases and J by 5 bases, with 6 bases between them. This CDR3 has 12 residues. Looked up from germline, CDR1 is SEHNR and CDR2 is FQNEAQ (reference sequence). For the CDR3, the DNA is TGTGCCAGCAGCCCACGGACCGGGGAGCTGTTTTTT. Translation: CASSPRTGELFF.

The chain carries TRBV25-1 and TRBJ1-2; the match to TRBD1 covers 7 bases. J gave up 4 bases and V 3 bases, and 2 bases lay outside the gene matches. The CDR3 covers 13 residues. Germline V CDR1 and CDR2: MGHDK, SYGVNS. CDR3 amino acids: CASSEGTAYGYTF. The CDR3 coding sequence is TGTGCCAGCAGTGAGGGGACAGCCTATGGCTACACCTTC.

The chain carries TRBV28 and TRBJ2-1; D not resolved. With 3 bases removed from V and 6 bases from J, the gap between germline ends came to 9 bases. CDR1 and CDR2 from the germline V gene are MDHEN and SYDVKM. CDR3 length: 13 amino acids. DNA of the CDR3: TGTGCCAGCAGTTTGGGCGAGGTCAATGAGCAGTTCTTC. Amino acid sequence: CASSLGEVNEQFF.

The rearrangement uses TRBV4-2 and TRBJ2-7; D may be TRBD1 (6 bases). Germline values: CDR1 LGHNA, CDR2 YNFKEQ. The V end lost 2 bases, the J end lost 3 bases, and 14 bases lay between the germline ends. The CDR3 contains 15 residues. CDR3 residues: CASSQSGTLYYEQYF. As DNA, the CDR3 is TGTGCCAGCAGCCAATCAGGGACACTCTACTACGAGCAGTACTTC.

The CDR3 loop is CASSLAVLAGRTNTGELFF. The CDR3 region has the DNA TGCGCCAGCAGCTTGGCCGTCCTAGCGGGAAGAACGAACACCGGGGAGCTGTTTTTT. V usage is TRBV5-1 and J usage is TRBJ2-2, with TRBD2 matching 9 bases. The CDR3 runs to 19 residues. J was trimmed by 0 bases and V by 0 bases; bases with no gene match: 9. CDR1 and CDR2 (germline): SGHRS, YFSETQ.

The rearrangement links TRBV9 to TRBJ1-2; TRBD1 agrees at 8 bases. J lost 5 bases, V lost 4 bases, and 16 bases had no gene match. This CDR3 region has 17 residues. CDR1 is SGDLS and CDR2 is YYNGEE in the germline V gene. Written as DNA, the CDR3 is TGTGCCAGCAGCCCCCGACAGGGGACCGAAACTTTTTATGGCTACACCTTC. As protein: CASSPRQGTETFYGYTF.

The chain combines TRBV7-9 with TRBJ2-7; a possible D gene is TRBD2 (5 bases). V dropped 5 bases and J dropped 0 bases, with 14 bases sitting between them. CDR1 is SEHNR, CDR2 FQNEAQ, per germline (reference sequence). The CDR3 is made up of 15 amino acids. The CDR3 DNA reads TGTGCCAGCAGCCCAGCGGCACAGAACTCCTACGAGCAGTACTTC. Encoded protein: CASSPAAQNSYEQYF.

J is TRBJ2-7 and V is TRBV18; unclear D gene. Trimming stripped 6 bases from V and 0 bases from J, with 12 bases between. Germline loops: CDR1 KGHSH, CDR2 LQKENI. The CDR3 covers 14 residues. The CDR3 bases are TGTGCCAGCTCTCCAATCATGAGCTCCTACGAGCAGTACTTC. Translated, it gives CASSPIMSSYEQYF. The whole variable domain, remainder taken from reference TRBV18 and TRBJ2-7, is NAGVMQNPRHLVRRRGQEARLRCSPMKGHSHVYWYRQLPEEGLKFMVYLQKENIIDESGMPKERFSAEFPKEGPSILRIQQVVRGDSAAYFCASSPIMSSYEQYFGPGTRLTVT.

As concerns this clone: The sample carries other DNA sequences with the same CDR3. This chain connects TRBV9 to TRBJ1-2; D is undetermined. CDR1 and CDR2 (germline): SGDLS, YYNGEE. With 0 bases removed from V and 4 bases from J, the gap between germline ends came to 10 bases. The CDR3 contains 14 residues. CDR3 in amino acids: CASSVGSGIYGYTF. As DNA, the CDR3 is TGTGCCAGCAGCGTAGGGTCGGGGATCTATGGCTACACCTTC.